This T cell receptor beta chain was profiled in a study of T-cell reconstitution after alpha-beta-depleted transplantation in children. Findings and caveats of the study: At day 60, the high TCRbeta diversity found in some patients originated from recipient T cells and thymic progenitors that had survived. At around two months after transplant, the alpha-beta T cells were reportedly derived from several hundred expanded clones that came from non-depleted graft cells. Once a year had passed after transplant, T-cell counts and diversity came mostly from newly produced T cells.

This clonotype was counted many times. Its antigen is still unknown. Trimming took off 5 bases at V and 7 bases at J, with 12 bases between the two ends. Germline values: CDR1 SGHTA, CDR2 FQGNSA. The CDR3 sequence is 12 residues long. During its preparation, the TCRbeta library received unique molecular identifiers. TCRdb recomputed calls from the PCR reads with MiXCR, one row per CDR3 protein. The sample has some 300,000 distinct CDR3 sequences, about 9.5% seen once. The sample was PBMCs, taken before TCRalphabeta/CD19-depleted stem cell transplant. The sequence was obtained from a boy less than two years old with acute myeloid leukemia, due to receive a stem cell transplant. The rearrangement uses TRBV7-2 and TRBJ2-7, with D unclear. DNA of the CDR3: TGTGCCAGCAGCCGACCGCGTCGGGAGCAGTACTTC. Protein: CASSRPRREQYF.